This is a list of T cell receptor beta chains from one sample in a study of cytotoxic CD8 clonotypes in ibrutinib-treated CLL. TCRdb keeps only in-frame clones here, not all; method: immunoSEQ multiplex PCR. The sample lists tens of thousands of clones, about 75% occurring once. Material: PBMCs, obtained after 24 months of ibrutinib treatment. The receptors shown here come from a human donor with chronic lymphocytic leukemia. The CDR3 runs from the conserved cysteine through the conserved F or W. A D gene is named only where the DNA matches it firmly. Only some rows state a clone size, as once, few, many or a class for expanded clones.

j_call d_call v_call clone_size cdr3_aa cdr3_nt
TRBJ2-1 TRBD2 TRBV7-6 . CASSPLSGGLYNEQFF TGTGCCAGCAGCCCCCTCAGCGGGGGCCTATACAATGAGCAGTTCTTC
TRBJ2-5 TRBD1 TRBV27 . CASSRDRGWETQYF TGTGCCAGCAGCCGGGACAGGGGATGGGAGACCCAGTACTTC
TRBJ1-5 . TRBV27 few CASSLGRNQPQHF TGTGCCAGCAGTTTAGGCCGGAATCAGCCCCAGCATTTT
TRBJ2-5 TRBD2 TRBV4-1 . CASSQRQGGETQYF TGCGCCAGCAGCCAACGTCAGGGAGGGGAGACCCAGTACTTC
TRBJ1-6 . TRBV7-8 . CASSIKGSVYNSPLHF TGTGCCAGCAGCATCAAGGGGAGCGTATATAATTCACCCCTCCACTTT
TRBJ1-2 TRBD1 TRBV19 medium-sized CASSRDREYGYTF TGTGCCAGTAGTAGGGACAGGGAATATGGCTACACCTTC
TRBJ2-5 . TRBV2 . CASSEPPGYQETQYF TGTGCCAGCAGTGAACCCCCAGGGTACCAAGAGACCCAGTACTTC
TRBJ2-7 . TRBV30 . CAWIRDTAFLEQYF TGTGCCTGGATCCGGGACACGGCTTTTTTGGAGCAGTACTTC
TRBJ2-6 . TRBV27 . CASSSASGANVLTF TGTGCCAGCAGTTCAGCCTCTGGGGCCAACGTCCTGACTTTC
TRBJ2-7 . TRBV7-9 . CASRGPTETYEQYF TGTGCCAGCAGGGGGCCGACGGAGACCTACGAGCAGTACTTC
TRBJ1-6 TRBD1 TRBV19 few CASSTQQGDGSPLHF TGTGCCAGTAGTACTCAACAGGGGGACGGTTCACCCCTCCACTTT
TRBJ1-2 . TRBV5-4 . CASSLFSGKNYGYTF TGTGCCAGCAGCTTATTTTCAGGGAAAAACTATGGCTACACCTTC
TRBJ1-4 . TRBV5-1 . CASSLFPLGPNEKLFF TGCGCCAGCAGCTTATTTCCCTTGGGCCCAAATGAAAAACTGTTTTTT
TRBJ1-2 TRBD1 TRBV5-5 . CASSWTGGDGYTF TGTGCCAGCAGCTGGACAGGGGGCGATGGCTACACCTTC
TRBJ2-3 . TRBV7-2 . CASSLVGSTDTQYF TGTGCCAGCAGCTTAGTTGGCTCCACAGATACGCAGTATTTT
TRBJ2-1 . TRBV18 . CASSPPAGGGGEQFF TGTGCCAGCTCACCACCCGCGGGCGGGGGCGGTGAGCAGTTCTTC
TRBJ2-7 . TRBV19 . CASSISWDPQGHYEQYF TGTGCCAGTAGTATCTCGTGGGACCCCCAGGGCCACTACGAGCAGTACTTC
TRBJ2-7 TRBD1 TRBV5-4 few CASSFRDRAYEQYF TGTGCCAGCAGCTTCCGGGACAGGGCCTACGAGCAGTACTTC
TRBJ1-1 . TRBV19 . CASSTRHGRTLGEAFF TGTGCCAGTAGTACGCGACACGGTCGTACGTTGGGTGAAGCTTTCTTT
TRBJ1-3 . TRBV30 few CALEMGYGVNTIYF TGTGCGCTGGAGATGGGATACGGCGTGAACACCATATATTTT
TRBJ1-2 . TRBV2 . CASTKDTEYGYTF TGTGCCAGCACTAAGGACACGGAATATGGCTACACCTTC
TRBJ1-6 TRBD1 TRBV7-8 . CASRVTGEASPLHF TGTGCCAGCAGGGTTACAGGGGAGGCATCACCCCTCCACTTT
TRBJ2-7 . TRBV19 . CASSLRTEGEQYF TGTGCCAGTAGTCTACGGACAGAGGGGGAGCAGTACTTC
TRBJ2-7 . TRBV11-2 . CASRIEEGYEQYF TGTGCCAGCAGAATAGAGGAGGGATACGAGCAGTACTTC
TRBJ2-4 TRBD1 TRBV7-9 . CASSLVGTGGVVAKNIQYF TGTGCCAGCAGCTTAGTAGGGACAGGCGGGGTTGTGGCCAAAAACATTCAGTACTTC
TRBJ2-2 TRBD1 TRBV4-1 few CASSGRDRGPGELFF TGCGCCAGCAGCGGCCGGGACAGGGGGCCCGGGGAGCTGTTTTTT
TRBJ2-7 . TRBV10-1 . CASSEARDSYEQYF TGCGCCAGCAGTGAGGCCCGGGATTCCTACGAGCAGTACTTC
TRBJ2-5 . TRBV19 . CASIRRVWYLETQYF TGTGCCAGTATCAGAAGGGTATGGTATTTGGAGACCCAGTACTTC
TRBJ1-6 TRBD1 TRBV30 . CAWRRGTGISPLHF TGTGCCTGGAGGAGGGGGACAGGGATCTCACCCCTCCACTTT